A selection of T cell receptor beta chains follows, all from one sample in a study of Tregs in tolerant kidney transplant recipients. The protocol was immunoSEQ multiplex PCR, while the TCRdb copy is restricted to in-frame clones and leaves out a portion. This table holds 240,000 or so clones, about four fifths found once. Source material: CD4+ T cells from blood. These receptors were collected from a human donor in good health. The conserved cysteine and the conserved F or W are not part of the CDR3 here. Fields, in order: V gene, D gene, CDR3 protein. A D gene is named only where the DNA matches it firmly.

V: TRBV5-5
D: TRBD1
CDR3: ASSLTGGVISGANVLT

V: TRBV5-1
D: TRBD2
CDR3: ASSIGLAGSTDTQY

V: TRBV9
D: .
CDR3: ASSPGTKTYAVETQY

V: TRBV13
D: TRBD1
CDR3: ASQTGPNTGELF

V: TRBV6-5
D: TRBD1
CDR3: ASKSTGAYEQY

V: TRBV30
D: .
CDR3: AWSEQGPPGELF

V: TRBV30
D: .
CDR3: AWSPPRQPYNSPLH

V: TRBV5-1
D: TRBD2
CDR3: ASSLYGLAGLTDTQY

V: TRBV5-1
D: .
CDR3: ASSLRTSGVSTDTQY

V: TRBV11-2
D: TRBD1
CDR3: ASSLDNGQGRNEQF

V: TRBV7-6
D: .
CDR3: ASSPLSLVREQF

V: TRBV7-8
D: TRBD2
CDR3: ASSPGSASGRNEQF

V: TRBV6-5
D: .
CDR3: ASSYGGAGNTIY

V: TRBV30
D: TRBD2
CDR3: AWSVLAGGETQY

V: TRBV6-6
D: .
CDR3: ASSYGGSNTIY

V: TRBV19
D: .
CDR3: ASSIGSTNEKLF

V: TRBV30
D: .
CDR3: AWSVMDEQY

V: TRBV5-4
D: TRBD2
CDR3: AAETSGGGETQY

V: TRBV27
D: TRBD2
CDR3: ASSPAGVTQY

V: TRBV7-9
D: .
CDR3: ASSRQYTEAF

V: TRBV7-9
D: .
CDR3: ALASFGTLETQY

V: TRBV13
D: .
CDR3: ASSPSRDPSSYEQY

V: TRBV19
D: .
CDR3: ASSPWGGTDTQY

V: TRBV7-3
D: .
CDR3: ASSLQQGGEQY

V: TRBV5-4
D: TRBD2
CDR3: ASSSRSGRARNEQF